A selection of T cell receptor beta chains follows, all from one sample in a study of a mutant IDH1 vaccine in newly diagnosed glioma. For these TCRs, the target antigens are not known. Generated by immunoSEQ multiplex PCR, the TCRdb table keeps only in-frame clones and is missing some. This repertoire shows some 54,000 clones, 90% to 95% found once; its top ten account for around 2.4%. Sequenced here: PBMCs, sampled from a glioma patient whose treatment included an IDH1 peptide vaccine. These TCRs come from a man aged 50 or older with glioma. Each CDR3 is given with its conserved first and last residue. The D gene is left open where the match is weak. Size is stated for part of the rows, as once, few or many counts, or as a class when the clone is expanded.

CDR3aa: CASSLLRGRTYNEQFF
CDR3nt: TGTGCCAGCAGCCTGCTCAGGGGCAGAACTTACAATGAGCAGTTCTTC
v_gene: TRBV11-2
d_gene: NA
j_gene: TRBJ2-1
abundance: NA

CDR3aa: CASSQVRNYGYTF
CDR3nt: TGCGCCAGCAGCCAAGTTCGGAACTATGGCTACACCTTC
v_gene: TRBV4-1
d_gene: NA
j_gene: TRBJ1-2
abundance: NA

CDR3aa: CASSPDRGIYGYTF
CDR3nt: TGTGCCAGTAGTCCGGACAGGGGAATCTATGGCTACACCTTC
v_gene: TRBV19
d_gene: TRBD1
j_gene: TRBJ1-2
abundance: once

CDR3aa: CASSDGRPLPAGELFF
CDR3nt: TGCGCCAGCAGTGACGGCAGACCCCTCCCCGCCGGGGAGCTGTTTTTT
v_gene: TRBV10-1
d_gene: NA
j_gene: TRBJ2-2
abundance: once

CDR3aa: CASRPSGSNQPQHF
CDR3nt: TGTGCCAGTAGACCCTCGGGTAGCAATCAGCCCCAGCATTTT
v_gene: TRBV19
d_gene: NA
j_gene: TRBJ1-5
abundance: NA

CDR3aa: CASSDSDVDGYTF
CDR3nt: TGTGCCAGCAGTGACTCGGACGTGGATGGCTACACCTTC
v_gene: TRBV6-5
d_gene: NA
j_gene: TRBJ1-2
abundance: NA

CDR3aa: CASSRDRYNSPLHF
CDR3nt: TGTGCTAGCAGCCGGGACAGATATAATTCACCCCTCCACTTT
v_gene: TRBV7-7
d_gene: TRBD1
j_gene: TRBJ1-6
abundance: NA

CDR3aa: CASSSSGLAEETQYF
CDR3nt: TGTGCCAGCAGTTCTTCTGGACTAGCGGAAGAGACCCAGTACTTC
v_gene: TRBV6-5
d_gene: TRBD2
j_gene: TRBJ2-5
abundance: NA

CDR3aa: CASSTRAMNTEAFF
CDR3nt: TGTGCCAGCAGCACCAGGGCCATGAACACTGAAGCTTTCTTT
v_gene: TRBV5-5
d_gene: NA
j_gene: TRBJ1-1
abundance: once

CDR3aa: CASSIGGGTDTQYF
CDR3nt: TGTGCCAGTAGTATTGGCGGGGGTACAGATACGCAGTATTTT
v_gene: TRBV19
d_gene: TRBD2
j_gene: TRBJ2-3
abundance: few

CDR3aa: CASGGQTDYEQYF
CDR3nt: TGTGCCAGCGGGGGACAGACGGATTACGAGCAGTACTTC
v_gene: TRBV27
d_gene: TRBD1
j_gene: TRBJ2-7
abundance: once

CDR3aa: CASSPSDSGQPQHF
CDR3nt: TGCGCCAGCAGCCCATCCGACTCAGGTCAGCCCCAGCATTTT
v_gene: TRBV4-1
d_gene: NA
j_gene: TRBJ1-5
abundance: few

CDR3aa: CASTRGSTDTQYF
CDR3nt: TGTGCCAGCACCCGGGGGAGCACAGATACGCAGTATTTT
v_gene: TRBV27
d_gene: NA
j_gene: TRBJ2-3
abundance: NA

CDR3aa: CAISPGAENIQYF
CDR3nt: TGTGCCATCTCGCCAGGGGCAGAAAACATTCAGTACTTC
v_gene: TRBV10-3
d_gene: NA
j_gene: TRBJ2-4
abundance: NA

CDR3aa: CASSPGTGADTQYF
CDR3nt: TGTGCCAGCAGTCCTGGGACAGGCGCAGATACGCAGTATTTT
v_gene: TRBV28
d_gene: TRBD1
j_gene: TRBJ2-3
abundance: NA

CDR3aa: CASSSVSFSSYNEQFF
CDR3nt: TGCGCCAGCAGCTCGGTCTCGTTCAGCTCCTACAATGAGCAGTTCTTC
v_gene: TRBV5-1
d_gene: NA
j_gene: TRBJ2-1
abundance: NA

CDR3aa: CASRARGNTEAFF
CDR3nt: TGTGCCAGCAGGGCCCGTGGAAACACTGAAGCTTTCTTT
v_gene: TRBV6-1
d_gene: NA
j_gene: TRBJ1-1
abundance: once

CDR3aa: CASSPRTGLNLGEAFF
CDR3nt: TGTGCCAGCTCACCACGCACAGGGCTCAATCTCGGTGAAGCTTTCTTT
v_gene: TRBV18
d_gene: NA
j_gene: TRBJ1-1
abundance: NA

CDR3aa: CASSHDRGNTEAFF
CDR3nt: TGCGCCAGCAGCCACGACAGGGGTAACACTGAAGCTTTCTTT
v_gene: TRBV5-1
d_gene: TRBD1
j_gene: TRBJ1-1
abundance: NA

CDR3aa: CASSLENPSTDTQYF
CDR3nt: TGCGCCAGCAGCCTCGAAAATCCTAGCACAGATACGCAGTATTTT
v_gene: TRBV5-1
d_gene: NA
j_gene: TRBJ2-3
abundance: NA

CDR3aa: CASSQVEGHNEKLFF
CDR3nt: TGTGCCAGCAGCCAAGTGGAGGGGCATAATGAAAAACTGTTTTTT
v_gene: TRBV4-2
d_gene: NA
j_gene: TRBJ1-4
abundance: NA

CDR3aa: CASSPPGGGNQPQHF
CDR3nt: TGTGCCAGCAGCCCACCAGGGGGTGGCAATCAGCCCCAGCATTTT
v_gene: TRBV9
d_gene: TRBD1
j_gene: TRBJ1-5
abundance: NA

CDR3aa: CASSLKAGSSGNTIYF
CDR3nt: TGTGCCAGCAGCTTAAAAGCCGGCAGCTCTGGAAACACCATATATTTT
v_gene: TRBV7-2
d_gene: NA
j_gene: TRBJ1-3
abundance: NA

CDR3aa: CASSPNPTTNEKLFF
CDR3nt: TGCGCCAGCAGCCCAAATCCTACAACTAATGAAAAACTGTTTTTT
v_gene: TRBV5-1
d_gene: NA
j_gene: TRBJ1-4
abundance: NA

CDR3aa: CASSFSGAREKLFF
CDR3nt: TGCGCCAGCAGCTTTTCGGGGGCGCGTGAAAAACTGTTTTTT
v_gene: TRBV5-1
d_gene: NA
j_gene: TRBJ1-4
abundance: NA

CDR3aa: CASSRTGTESPLHF
CDR3nt: TGCGCCAGCAGCAGGACAGGGACCGAATCACCCCTCCACTTT
v_gene: TRBV5-1
d_gene: TRBD1
j_gene: TRBJ1-6
abundance: NA

CDR3aa: CASSQDRQGALTDTQYF
CDR3nt: TGCGCCAGCAGCCAAGATCGACAGGGGGCGTTAACAGATACGCAGTATTTT
v_gene: TRBV4-3
d_gene: TRBD1
j_gene: TRBJ2-3
abundance: NA

CDR3aa: CASSGQAREQFF
CDR3nt: TGTGCCAGCAGCGGGCAGGCCAGGGAGCAGTTCTTC
v_gene: TRBV9
d_gene: NA
j_gene: TRBJ2-1
abundance: NA

CDR3aa: CASSVDGQTDQPQHF
CDR3nt: TGTGCCAGCAGCGTAGATGGGCAAACGGACCAGCCCCAGCATTTT
v_gene: TRBV9
d_gene: NA
j_gene: TRBJ1-5
abundance: NA

CDR3aa: CATLGQGGYEQYF
CDR3nt: TGTGCCACCCTCGGACAGGGGGGCTACGAGCAGTACTTC
v_gene: TRBV2
d_gene: TRBD1
j_gene: TRBJ2-7
abundance: NA

CDR3aa: CASSPPGTGAVYEQYF
CDR3nt: TGTGCCAGCTCACCACCCGGGACAGGGGCTGTCTACGAGCAGTACTTC
v_gene: TRBV18
d_gene: TRBD1
j_gene: TRBJ2-7
abundance: NA

CDR3aa: CASSEGRAISGNTIYF
CDR3nt: TGTGCCAGCAGTGAAGGCCGGGCTATATCTGGAAACACCATATATTTT
v_gene: TRBV2
d_gene: NA
j_gene: TRBJ1-3
abundance: NA

CDR3aa: CASSLGTSVGTDTQYF
CDR3nt: TGTGCCAGCAGTCTCGGGACTAGCGTGGGCACAGATACGCAGTATTTT
v_gene: TRBV7-3
d_gene: TRBD2
j_gene: TRBJ2-3
abundance: NA

CDR3aa: CASSPPRVAGGLVEQYF
CDR3nt: TGTGCCAGCTCACCACCTCGAGTAGCGGGGGGTCTCGTTGAGCAGTACTTC
v_gene: TRBV18
d_gene: TRBD2
j_gene: TRBJ2-7
abundance: NA

CDR3aa: CASSLRTSGLGETQYF
CDR3nt: TGTGCCAGCAGCTTGAGGACTAGCGGGTTGGGGGAGACCCAGTACTTC
v_gene: TRBV5-4
d_gene: TRBD2
j_gene: TRBJ2-5
abundance: NA

CDR3aa: CASSQGGGFEKLFF
CDR3nt: TGCGCCAGCAGCCAAGGAGGGGGCTTCGAAAAACTGTTTTTT
v_gene: TRBV4-1
d_gene: TRBD1
j_gene: TRBJ1-4
abundance: NA